This T cell receptor beta chain stems from a study of control samples from healthy donors and cancer patients (dated by TCRdb to 2020 to 2022). The library was built by means of the immunoSEQ multiplex PCR assay. TCRdb mirrors the immuneACCESS table, restricted to in-frame sequences. Some clones are absent from its copies; in checked studies, under half trace to an unresolved V gene, and the reason for the others is unknown. Counted in this sample were about 80,000 clones; approximately 82% of them appeared once. The top ten constitute roughly 12% of the sample. The CDR3 covers 16 residues, taking in both the cysteine and the phenylalanine. Just CDR3 DNA is preserved here, 48 bases in frame from base 1. From a lookup of the germline V gene, CDR1 and CDR2 are SNHLY and FYNNEI. From V the trimming removes 2 bases and from J it removes 8 bases, while the gene matches leave 6 bases of the junction unaccounted for.

Concerning this clone: The antigen this receptor binds is unknown. No clone much larger than this one lies a single base away; base qualities are absent.

This TCR derives from a man aged 55 to 69 with head and neck cancer. Sequenced input: PBMCs. Rearrangement joined TRBV2 to TRBJ2-1; 13 junctional bases match TRBD2. The CDR3 reads as follows: CASSEPGLAGMDEQFF. The DNA reads as follows: TGTGCCAGCAGTGAACCGGGACTAGCGGGAATGGATGAGCAGTTCTTC.